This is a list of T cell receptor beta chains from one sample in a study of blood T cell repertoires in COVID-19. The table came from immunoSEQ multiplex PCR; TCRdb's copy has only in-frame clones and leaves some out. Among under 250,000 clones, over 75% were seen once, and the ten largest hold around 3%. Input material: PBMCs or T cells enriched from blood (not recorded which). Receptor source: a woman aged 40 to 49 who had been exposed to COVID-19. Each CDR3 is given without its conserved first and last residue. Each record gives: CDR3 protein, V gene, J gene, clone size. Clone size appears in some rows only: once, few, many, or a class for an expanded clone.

ASGGSLAGDRGTDTQY	TRBV7-9	TRBJ2-3	NA
AISESERGLRQGYT	TRBV10-3	TRBJ1-2	once
AVHKSYGSPGELF	TRBV19	TRBJ2-2	few
ASNLAGGNYNEQF	TRBV4-2	TRBJ2-1	NA
ASSLVGGWANVLT	TRBV5-6	TRBJ2-6	NA
ASSSGPREDTQY	TRBV5-1	TRBJ2-3	NA
ASSLVRGGSYEQY	TRBV7-6	TRBJ2-7	NA
AWSVGLREPQH	TRBV30	TRBJ1-5	once
ASSYNRGRNTEAF	TRBV19	TRBJ1-1	NA
ASSYPQLAGGRETQY	TRBV6-2/TRBV6-3	TRBJ2-5	few
ASSQGSVGGNEQF	TRBV14	TRBJ2-1	NA
ASSLLYYEQY	TRBV3-1/TRBV3-2	TRBJ2-7	NA
ASSLTRDTGNEQF	TRBV7-3	TRBJ2-1	NA
ASSDPKGQNTEAF	TRBV5-1	TRBJ1-1	few